This T cell receptor (beta chain) was recovered during a study of blood T cell repertoires in COVID-19. About the study: Samples came from the United States, Italy and Spain, spanning acute and convalescent COVID-19.

Germline CDR1 MDHEN, CDR2 SYDVKM. CDR3 length: 14 residues. V lost 5 bases to trimming and J lost 3 bases, with 14 bases between them. Authors' data handling: Amplification of reference gene primers was used by the study to estimate nucleated cell counts. TCRdb's copy holds only in-frame clones and misses some; the assay was immunoSEQ multiplex PCR. The V and J calls and clone size are taken from that table; D and trimming were inferred from the DNA. The table shows roughly 35,000 clones, with 78% occurring only once. The origin of this receptor is a man between 65 and 85 years old with acute or convalescent COVID-19. The chain couples TRBV28 to TRBJ2-7; D perhaps matches TRBD2 (5 bases). Sequenced sample: peripheral blood. CDR3 coding DNA: TGTGCCAGCAGTGCCCGGGGTTATTTCTACGAGCAGTACTTC. Translation: CASSARGYFYEQYF.